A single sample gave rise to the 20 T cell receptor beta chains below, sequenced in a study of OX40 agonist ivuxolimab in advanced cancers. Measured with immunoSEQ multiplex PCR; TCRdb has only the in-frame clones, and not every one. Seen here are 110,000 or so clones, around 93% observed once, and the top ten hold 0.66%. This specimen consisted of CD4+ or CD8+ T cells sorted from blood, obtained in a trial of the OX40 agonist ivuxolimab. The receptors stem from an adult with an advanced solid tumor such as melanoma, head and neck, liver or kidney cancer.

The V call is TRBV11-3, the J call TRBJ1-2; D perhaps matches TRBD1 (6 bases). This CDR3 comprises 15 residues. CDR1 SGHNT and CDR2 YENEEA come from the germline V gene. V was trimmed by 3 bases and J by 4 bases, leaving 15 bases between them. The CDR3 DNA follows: TGTGCCAGCAGCTTTGACAGGCGCAGTGGCTATGGCTACACCTTC. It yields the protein CASSFDRRSGYGYTF.

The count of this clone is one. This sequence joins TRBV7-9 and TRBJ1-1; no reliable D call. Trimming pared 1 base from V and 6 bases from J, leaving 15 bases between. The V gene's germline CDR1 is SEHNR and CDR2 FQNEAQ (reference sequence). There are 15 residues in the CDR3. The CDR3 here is CASSLVPPEGSEAFF. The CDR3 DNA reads TGTGCCAGCAGCTTAGTTCCCCCTGAAGGGTCTGAAGCTTTCTTT. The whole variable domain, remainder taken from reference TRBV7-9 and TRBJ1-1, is DTGVSQNPRHKITKRGQNVTFRCDPISEHNRLYWYRQTLGQGPEFLTYFQNEAQLEKSRLLSDRFSAERPKGSFSTLEIQRTEQGDSAMYLCASSLVPPEGSEAFFGQGTRLTVV.

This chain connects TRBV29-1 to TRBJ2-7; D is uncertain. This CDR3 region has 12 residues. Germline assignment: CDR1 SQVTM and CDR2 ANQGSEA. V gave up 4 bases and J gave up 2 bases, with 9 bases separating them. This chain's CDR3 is CSVVESPYEQYF. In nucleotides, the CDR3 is TGCAGCGTTGTCGAGTCCCCCTACGAGCAGTACTTC.

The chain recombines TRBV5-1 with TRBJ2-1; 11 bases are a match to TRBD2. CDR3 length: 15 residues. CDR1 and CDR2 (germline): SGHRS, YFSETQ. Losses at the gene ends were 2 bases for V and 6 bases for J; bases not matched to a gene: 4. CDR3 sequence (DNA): TGCGCCAGCAGCTTCACCGGGACTAGCGGCAATGAGCAGTTCTTC. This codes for CASSFTGTSGNEQFF.

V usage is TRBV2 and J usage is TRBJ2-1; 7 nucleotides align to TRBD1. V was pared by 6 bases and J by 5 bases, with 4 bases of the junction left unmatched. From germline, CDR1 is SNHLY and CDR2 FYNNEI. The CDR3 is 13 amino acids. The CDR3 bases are TGTGCCAGCAGACGACAGGGACACAATGAGCAGTTCTTC. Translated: CASRRQGHNEQFF.

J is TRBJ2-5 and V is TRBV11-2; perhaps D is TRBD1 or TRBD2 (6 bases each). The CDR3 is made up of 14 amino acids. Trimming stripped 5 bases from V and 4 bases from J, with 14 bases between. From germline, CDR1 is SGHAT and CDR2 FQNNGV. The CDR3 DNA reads TGTGCCAGCAGCACCACAGGGAGGAGAGAGACCCAGTACTTC. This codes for CASSTTGRRETQYF.

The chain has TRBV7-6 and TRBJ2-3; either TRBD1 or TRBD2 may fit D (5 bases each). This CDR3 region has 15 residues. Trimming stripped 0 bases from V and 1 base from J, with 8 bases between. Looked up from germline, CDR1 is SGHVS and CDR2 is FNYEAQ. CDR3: CASSLAGERTDTQYF. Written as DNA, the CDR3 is TGTGCCAGCAGCTTAGCAGGGGAGCGCACAGATACGCAGTATTTT.

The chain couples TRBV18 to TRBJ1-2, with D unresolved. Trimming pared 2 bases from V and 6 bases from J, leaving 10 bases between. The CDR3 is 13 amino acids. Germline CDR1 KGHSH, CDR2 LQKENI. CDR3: CASSPRRVDGYTF. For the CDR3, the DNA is TGTGCCAGCTCACCAAGAAGGGTTGATGGCTACACCTTC. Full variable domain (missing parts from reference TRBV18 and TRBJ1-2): NAGVMQNPRHLVRRRGQEARLRCSPMKGHSHVYWYRQLPEEGLKFMVYLQKENIIDESGMPKERFSAEFPKEGPSILRIQQVVRGDSAAYFCASSPRRVDGYTFGSGTRLTVV.

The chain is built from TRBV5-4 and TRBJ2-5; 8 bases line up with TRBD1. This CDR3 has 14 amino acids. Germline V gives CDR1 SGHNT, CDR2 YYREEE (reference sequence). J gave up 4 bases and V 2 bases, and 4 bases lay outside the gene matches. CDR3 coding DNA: TGTGCCAGCAGCTTTACAGGGGGAGGAGAGACCCAGTACTTC. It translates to CASSFTGGGETQYF.

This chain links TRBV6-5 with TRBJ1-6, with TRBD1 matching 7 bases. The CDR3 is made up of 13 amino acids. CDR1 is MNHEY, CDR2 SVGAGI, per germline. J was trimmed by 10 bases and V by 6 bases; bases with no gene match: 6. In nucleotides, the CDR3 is TGTGCCAGCAGAGACAGGGCTGGGTCACCCCTCCACTTT. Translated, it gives CASRDRAGSPLHF.

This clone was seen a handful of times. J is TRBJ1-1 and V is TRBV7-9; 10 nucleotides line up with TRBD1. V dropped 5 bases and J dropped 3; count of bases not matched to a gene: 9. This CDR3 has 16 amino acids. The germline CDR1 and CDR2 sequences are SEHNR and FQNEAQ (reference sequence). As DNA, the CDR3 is TGTGCCAGCAGCCCCCAGCGACAGGGGGCTGACACTGAAGCTTTCTTT. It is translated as CASSPQRQGADTEAFF.

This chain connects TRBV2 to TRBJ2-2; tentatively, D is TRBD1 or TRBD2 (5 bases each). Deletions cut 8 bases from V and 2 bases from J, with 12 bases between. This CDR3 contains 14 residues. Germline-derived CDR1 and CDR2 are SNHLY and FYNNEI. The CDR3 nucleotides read TGTGCCAGCGTGGGACGGACAAACACCGGGGAGCTGTTTTTT. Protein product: CASVGRTNTGELFF.

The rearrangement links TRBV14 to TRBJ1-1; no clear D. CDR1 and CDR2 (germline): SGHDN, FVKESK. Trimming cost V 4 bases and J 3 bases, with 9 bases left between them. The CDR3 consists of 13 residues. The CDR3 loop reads CASSPQPYTEAFF. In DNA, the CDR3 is TGTGCCAGCAGCCCCCAACCCTACACTGAAGCTTTCTTT. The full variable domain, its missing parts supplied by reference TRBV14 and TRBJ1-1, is EAGVTQFPSHSVIEKGQTVTLRCDPISGHDNLYWYRRVMGKEIKFLLHFVKESKQDESGMPNNRFLAERTGGTYSTLKVQPAELEDSGVYFCASSPQPYTEAFFGQGTRLTVV.

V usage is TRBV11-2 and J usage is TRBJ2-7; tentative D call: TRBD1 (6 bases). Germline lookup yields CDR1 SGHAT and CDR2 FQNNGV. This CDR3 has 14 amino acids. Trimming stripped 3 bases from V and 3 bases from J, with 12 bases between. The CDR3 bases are TGTGCCAGCAGCTTCCGGGACAATATCTACGAGCAGTACTTC. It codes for CASSFRDNIYEQYF.

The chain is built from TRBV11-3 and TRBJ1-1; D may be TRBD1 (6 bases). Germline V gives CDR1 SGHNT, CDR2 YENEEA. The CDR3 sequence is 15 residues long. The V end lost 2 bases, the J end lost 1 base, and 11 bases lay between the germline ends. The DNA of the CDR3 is TGTGCCAGCAGCTTACCCGGACAGAGGAACACTGAAGCTTTCTTT. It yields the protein CASSLPGQRNTEAFF.

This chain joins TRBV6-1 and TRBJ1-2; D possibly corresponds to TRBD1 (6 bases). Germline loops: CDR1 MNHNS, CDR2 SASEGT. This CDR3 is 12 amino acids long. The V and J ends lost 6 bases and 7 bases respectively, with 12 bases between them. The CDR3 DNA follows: TGTGCCAGCAGCCGCACAGGGTTTGGCTACACCTTC. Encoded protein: CASSRTGFGYTF.

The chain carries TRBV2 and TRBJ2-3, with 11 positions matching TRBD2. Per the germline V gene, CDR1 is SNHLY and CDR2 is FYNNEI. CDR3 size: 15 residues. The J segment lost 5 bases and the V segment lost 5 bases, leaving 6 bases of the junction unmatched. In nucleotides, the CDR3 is TGTGCCAGCAGTCCCGGGACTAGCGGACGAGATACGCAGTATTTT. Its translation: CASSPGTSGRDTQYF. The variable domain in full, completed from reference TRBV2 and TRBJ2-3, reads EPEVTQTPSHQVTQMGQEVILRCVPISNHLYFYWYRQILGQKVEFLVSFYNNEISEKSEIFDDQFSVERPDGSNFTLKIRSTKLEDSAMYFCASSPGTSGRDTQYFGPGTRLTVL.

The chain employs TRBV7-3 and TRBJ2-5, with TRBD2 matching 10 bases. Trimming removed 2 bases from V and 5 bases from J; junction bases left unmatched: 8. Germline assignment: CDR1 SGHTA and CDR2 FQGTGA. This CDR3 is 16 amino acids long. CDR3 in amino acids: CASSLGISGGFETQYF. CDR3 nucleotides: TGTGCCAGCAGCTTAGGGATTAGCGGGGGGTTTGAGACCCAGTACTTC.

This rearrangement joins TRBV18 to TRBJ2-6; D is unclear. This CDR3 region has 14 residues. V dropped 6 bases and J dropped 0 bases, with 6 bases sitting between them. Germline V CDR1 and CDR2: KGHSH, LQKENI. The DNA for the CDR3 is TGTGCCAGCTCTCCCCCCTCTGGGGCCAACGTCCTGACTTTC. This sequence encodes CASSPPSGANVLTF.

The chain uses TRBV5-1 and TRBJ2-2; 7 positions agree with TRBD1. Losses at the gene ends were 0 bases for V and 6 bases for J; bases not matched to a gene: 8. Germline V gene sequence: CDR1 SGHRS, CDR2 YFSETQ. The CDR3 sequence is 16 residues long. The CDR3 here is CASSLEQGWGAGELFF. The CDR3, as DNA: TGCGCCAGCAGCTTGGAACAGGGGTGGGGCGCCGGGGAGCTGTTTTTT. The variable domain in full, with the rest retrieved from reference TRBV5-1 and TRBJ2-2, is KAGVTQTPRYLIKTRGQQVTLSCSPISGHRSVSWYQQTPGQGLQFLFEYFSETQRNKGNFPGRFSGRQFSNSRSEMNVSTLELGDSALYLCASSLEQGWGAGELFFGEGSRLTVL.